This entry concerns a single T cell receptor beta chain. The data were obtained in a study of blood T cell repertoires in COVID-19. The authors' processing: Estimates of nucleated cell counts were drawn from the amplification of reference gene primers. The assay was immunoSEQ multiplex PCR, and TCRdb's table has in-frame clones only and misses some. Clone size and the V and J calls come from that table; the DNA yielded D and trimming. The sample shows 150,000 to 200,000 clones, about 84% of them seen only once. Per the germline V gene, CDR1 is MNHNY and CDR2 is SVGAGI (reference sequence). The J segment lost 0 bases and the V segment lost 6 bases, leaving 2 bases of the junction unmatched. The CDR3 runs to 13 residues.

The TCR was taken from a woman aged 30 to 39 with acute or convalescent COVID-19. The chain joins TRBV6-6 to TRBJ2-7, with 7 bases lining up with TRBD1. The source material was peripheral blood. The CDR3 DNA reads TGTGCCAGCAGGACAGGGTCCTCCTACGAGCAGTACTTC. This gives the protein CASRTGSSYEQYF.